The sequence of this T cell receptor beta chain was determined in a study of molecular identifiers for immune sequencing clone quantification. This CDR3 spans 14 amino acids. Germline V CDR1 and CDR2: LGHNA, YNFKEQ. V lost 1 base to trimming and J lost 7 bases; unmatched junction nucleotides: 1. This clonotype was seen at least ten times. TCRdb reprocessed the PCR reads with MiXCR, giving one entry per CDR3 protein. The profile shows about 510,000 distinct CDR3 sequences, about a fifth of them singletons. The receptor comes from a human donor in good health. Some libraries in this study had Jurkat cell RNA spiked in. The chain uses TRBV4-2 and TRBJ2-6, with 7 bases fitting TRBD2. Sequenced: naive CD8+ T cells from blood, with Jurkat cell RNA spiked in. Documented subset: FACS-sorted CD8+CD4-CCR7+CD45RA+ naive T cells. CDR3 coding DNA: TGTGCCAGCAGCCAAGGCGGGGGAGCCAACGTCCTGACTTTC. This encodes CASSQGGGANVLTF.